The 7 T cell receptor beta chains listed next were all sequenced from one sample in a study of blood T cell repertoires in COVID-19 (dated by TCRdb to 2018 to 2021). Libraries were prepared through the immunoSEQ multiplex PCR assay. The clones in this table, taken by TCRdb from immuneACCESS, are in-frame only. Not every clone is retained; where verified, under half of the shortfall comes from an unresolved V gene, and the cause of the rest is unknown. The sample table lists approximately 250,000 clones, approximately 90% of them with a count of one. 1.2% of the sample goes to the ten largest clones. The source material was PBMCs or T cells enriched from blood (not recorded which). The source is a woman in her thirties or forties with acute COVID-19.

The chain is built from TRBV29-1 and TRBJ2-1; TRBD2 aligns across 7 bases. V trimming: 0 bases; J trimming: 7 bases; junction bases outside the gene matches: 12. CDR1 SQVTM and CDR2 ANQGSEA come from the germline V gene. This CDR3 contains 16 residues. CDR3 nucleotide sequence: TGCAGCGTTGAAGATCGGAGCGGGGCCAAGCTTAATGAGCAGTTCTTC. Translation: CSVEDRSGAKLNEQFF.

Here the CDR3 DNA reads TGTGCCACGAAAGGGGGCGCCCAGGTGAACACTGAAGCTTTCTTT. Translating gives CATKGGAQVNTEAFF. The rearrangement links TRBV10-3 to TRBJ1-1, with 7 nucleotides matching TRBD1. V lost 10 bases to trimming and J lost 0 bases; unmatched junction nucleotides: 11. The CDR3 loop spans 15 amino acids. Per germline, CDR1 ENHRY and CDR2 SYGVKD.

V usage is TRBV5-1 and J usage is TRBJ1-6, with a weak D call TRBD1 (6 bases). Germline-derived CDR1 and CDR2 are SGHRS and YFSETQ. V lost 4 bases to trimming and J lost 0 bases, with 11 bases between them. This CDR3 comprises 16 residues. The CDR3 DNA reads as TGCGCCAGCAGCATTACAGGGAGCTCCTATAATTCACCCCTCCACTTT. This codes for CASSITGSSYNSPLHF.

The CDR3 loop is CASSLVGGGLQSEQFF. The CDR3 nucleotides read TGTGCCAGCAGCTTAGTTGGGGGAGGGTTGCAAAGTGAGCAGTTCTTC. The chain is built from TRBV11-3 and TRBJ2-1, with 7 bases aligning to TRBD2. CDR3 length equals 16 residues. With 1 base clipped from V and 9 bases from J, the junction kept 12 bases outside the gene matches. Per germline, CDR1 SGHNT and CDR2 YENEEA.

The chain has TRBV28 and TRBJ1-4; TRBD1 is a possible D gene (6 bases). The length of the CDR3 is 13 residues. CDR1 is MDHEN and CDR2 is SYDVKM in the germline V gene. Between the trimmed V and J ends, which lost 8 bases and 7 bases, there was a span of 14 bases. CDR3: CASHREVGEKLFF. The CDR3 DNA sequence: TGTGCCAGCCACAGGGAAGTCGGTGAAAAACTGTTTTTT.

V gene TRBV7-9 combines with J gene TRBJ1-3; D gene unclear. Trimming took 5 bases from V and 0 from J, leaving 11 bases between them. Germline-derived CDR1 and CDR2 are SEHNR and FQNEAQ (reference sequence). This CDR3 is built from 15 residues. The CDR3 DNA reads TGTGCCAGCAGCCCCGCCGGGATCTCTGGAAACACCATATATTTT. Its protein is CASSPAGISGNTIYF. The complete variable domain, with remaining parts taken from reference TRBV7-9 and TRBJ1-3, reads DTGVSQNPRHKITKRGQNVTFRCDPISEHNRLYWYRQTLGQGPEFLTYFQNEAQLEKSRLLSDRFSAERPKGSFSTLEIQRTEQGDSAMYLCASSPAGISGNTIYFGEGSWLTVV.

The chain has TRBV2 and TRBJ1-2, with 7 bases aligning to TRBD1. Germline V gene data show CDR1 as SNHLY and CDR2 as FYNNEI. The CDR3 spans 13 residues. V lost 7 bases, J lost 2 bases, and 4 bases stayed unmatched. This CDR3 reads CASNRQGNYGYTF. DNA of the CDR3: TGTGCCAGCAATCGACAGGGAAACTATGGCTACACCTTC.